These T cell receptor beta chains were read from a single sample in a study of T cell responses to AZD1222 COVID-19 vaccine. Here immunoSEQ multiplex PCR was the method, and the copy in TCRdb shows in-frame clones only, minus some. The sample contains 100,000 to 130,000 clones, over 85% of which appear only once. Sequencing was performed on peripheral blood, taken on day 0 of MenACWY control vaccination. Receptors were obtained from an adult in good health. The CDR3 runs from the conserved cysteine through the conserved F or W. Each record gives: J gene, V gene, clone size, D gene, CDR3 protein, CDR3 DNA. A D gene is named only where the DNA matches it firmly. Clone size, where shown, is once, few, many, or a class for clones that have expanded.

J gene: TRBJ1-5; V gene: TRBV27; clone size: NA; D gene: NA; CDR3 protein: CASTSLHGRSNQPQHF; CDR3 DNA: TGTGCCAGCACCTCCTTGCATGGACGAAGCAATCAGCCCCAGCATTTT
J gene: TRBJ1-1; V gene: TRBV13; clone size: NA; D gene: NA; CDR3 protein: CASSPRAGGGTEAFF; CDR3 DNA: TGTGCCAGCAGCCCTCGGGCCGGGGGCGGCACTGAAGCTTTCTTT
J gene: TRBJ2-7; V gene: TRBV28; clone size: NA; D gene: NA; CDR3 protein: CASSIRQLRGGEQYF; CDR3 DNA: TGTGCCAGCAGTATACGCCAGTTGAGGGGAGGCGAGCAGTACTTC
J gene: TRBJ1-1; V gene: TRBV6-5; clone size: NA; D gene: NA; CDR3 protein: CASSPLVTVNTEAFF; CDR3 DNA: TGTGCCAGCAGTCCCCTAGTCACGGTGAACACTGAAGCTTTCTTT
J gene: TRBJ1-2; V gene: TRBV7-9; clone size: NA; D gene: TRBD1; CDR3 protein: CASSSSTGPYGYTF; CDR3 DNA: TGTGCCAGCAGCTCTTCGACAGGGCCCTATGGCTACACCTTC
J gene: TRBJ2-7; V gene: TRBV7-8; clone size: medium-sized; D gene: TRBD2; CDR3 protein: CASGGGGYEQYF; CDR3 DNA: TGTGCCAGCGGCGGGGGAGGATATGAGCAGTACTTC
J gene: TRBJ1-2; V gene: TRBV6-2/TRBV6-3; clone size: NA; D gene: TRBD1; CDR3 protein: CASSYPGTGNYGYTF; CDR3 DNA: TGTGCCAGCAGTTACCCCGGGACAGGGAACTATGGCTACACCTTC
J gene: TRBJ2-5; V gene: TRBV4-3; clone size: NA; D gene: NA; CDR3 protein: CASSQDARGGQETQYF; CDR3 DNA: TGCGCCAGCAGCCAAGACGCCAGGGGAGGGCAAGAGACCCAGTACTTC
J gene: TRBJ1-5; V gene: TRBV6-5; clone size: NA; D gene: NA; CDR3 protein: CASSYSSESNQPQHF; CDR3 DNA: TGTGCCAGCAGTTACTCGAGTGAGAGCAATCAGCCCCAGCATTTT
J gene: TRBJ2-5; V gene: TRBV7-9; clone size: NA; D gene: NA; CDR3 protein: CASSPMGKETQYF; CDR3 DNA: TGTGCCAGCAGCCCGATGGGGAAGGAGACCCAGTACTTC
J gene: TRBJ2-7; V gene: TRBV10-1; clone size: NA; D gene: NA; CDR3 protein: CASSESTLTYEQYF; CDR3 DNA: TGCGCCAGCAGTGAGTCGACACTCACCTACGAGCAGTACTTC
J gene: TRBJ2-7; V gene: TRBV9; clone size: NA; D gene: TRBD1; CDR3 protein: CASSGGQGEQYF; CDR3 DNA: TGTGCCAGCAGCGGAGGACAGGGGGAGCAGTACTTC
J gene: TRBJ1-3; V gene: TRBV5-1; clone size: NA; D gene: NA; CDR3 protein: CASSSETGAFGNTIYF; CDR3 DNA: TGCGCCAGCAGCTCGGAGACAGGCGCTTTTGGAAACACCATATATTTT
J gene: TRBJ1-6; V gene: TRBV6-1; clone size: NA; D gene: TRBD1; CDR3 protein: CASSSSGTANSPLHF; CDR3 DNA: TGTGCCAGCAGTTCATCCGGGACAGCTAATTCACCCCTCCACTTT
J gene: TRBJ2-7; V gene: TRBV9; clone size: NA; D gene: TRBD1; CDR3 protein: CASSVAGQGTYEQYF; CDR3 DNA: TGTGCCAGCAGCGTAGCTGGACAGGGGACCTACGAGCAGTACTTC
J gene: TRBJ1-2; V gene: TRBV20-1; clone size: NA; D gene: NA; CDR3 protein: CSARGFGGYTF; CDR3 DNA: TGCAGTGCTAGAGGGTTTGGTGGCTACACCTTC
J gene: TRBJ2-2; V gene: TRBV3-1/TRBV3-2; clone size: NA; D gene: NA; CDR3 protein: CASSRGGLAELFF; CDR3 DNA: TGTGCCAGCAGCCGGGGGGGGCTTGCGGAGCTGTTTTTT
J gene: TRBJ1-5; V gene: TRBV19; clone size: NA; D gene: NA; CDR3 protein: CASSPTTGHGVRLPQHF; CDR3 DNA: TGTGCCAGTAGTCCCACTACAGGGCATGGAGTGAGATTGCCCCAGCATTTT
J gene: TRBJ2-1; V gene: TRBV3-1/TRBV3-2; clone size: NA; D gene: NA; CDR3 protein: CASSRQPNYNEQFF; CDR3 DNA: TGTGCCAGCAGCCGACAGCCTAACTACAATGAGCAGTTCTTC
J gene: TRBJ2-1; V gene: TRBV10-3; clone size: NA; D gene: NA; CDR3 protein: CAISEQLGANEQFF; CDR3 DNA: TGTGCCATCAGTGAGCAACTAGGGGCCAATGAGCAGTTCTTC
J gene: TRBJ2-3; V gene: TRBV6-1; clone size: NA; D gene: TRBD2; CDR3 protein: CASSEMLAGGIADTQYF; CDR3 DNA: TGTGCCAGCAGTGAAATGTTAGCGGGGGGGATTGCAGATACGCAGTATTTT
J gene: TRBJ1-2; V gene: TRBV6-5; clone size: NA; D gene: NA; CDR3 protein: CASRQTGLSIYGYTF; CDR3 DNA: TGTGCCAGCAGGCAAACGGGACTATCGATCTATGGCTACACCTTC
J gene: TRBJ2-2; V gene: TRBV5-3; clone size: once; D gene: TRBD1; CDR3 protein: CARSYRGRTTGELFF; CDR3 DNA: TGTGCCAGAAGCTATAGGGGGCGGACCACCGGGGAGCTGTTTTTT
J gene: TRBJ2-6; V gene: TRBV10-3; clone size: NA; D gene: NA; CDR3 protein: CAIGSESGANVLTF; CDR3 DNA: TGTGCCATCGGTTCGGAGTCTGGGGCCAACGTCCTGACTTTC
J gene: TRBJ1-3; V gene: TRBV28; clone size: once; D gene: TRBD1; CDR3 protein: CASRGGGGGSSGNTIYF; CDR3 DNA: TGTGCCAGCAGAGGGGGCGGCGGGGGCAGTTCTGGAAACACCATATATTTT
J gene: TRBJ2-2; V gene: TRBV7-9; clone size: NA; D gene: NA; CDR3 protein: CASSQLSGPKSSLLFF; CDR3 DNA: TGTGCCAGCAGCCAACTCAGTGGACCCAAATCCAGCTTGCTGTTTTTT
J gene: TRBJ1-4; V gene: TRBV6-5; clone size: NA; D gene: NA; CDR3 protein: CASRAETNEKLFF; CDR3 DNA: TGTGCCAGCCGCGCTGAAACTAATGAAAAACTGTTTTTT
J gene: TRBJ2-1; V gene: TRBV4-1; clone size: NA; D gene: NA; CDR3 protein: CASSQVYKGYDEQFF; CDR3 DNA: TGCGCCAGCAGCCAAGTGTACAAGGGGTACGATGAGCAGTTCTTC
J gene: TRBJ1-4; V gene: TRBV4-1; clone size: once; D gene: NA; CDR3 protein: CASSLPVGGEKLFF; CDR3 DNA: TGCGCCAGCAGCCTCCCGGTCGGGGGAGAAAAACTGTTTTTT
J gene: TRBJ2-2; V gene: TRBV4-1; clone size: NA; D gene: NA; CDR3 protein: CASSQGTGRVLTGELFF; CDR3 DNA: TGCGCCAGCAGCCAGGGCACGGGCAGGGTTTTAACCGGGGAGCTGTTTTTT
J gene: TRBJ2-3; V gene: TRBV3-1/TRBV3-2; clone size: NA; D gene: TRBD2; CDR3 protein: CASTHGGASDTQYF; CDR3 DNA: TGTGCCAGCACCCACGGGGGGGCCTCAGATACGCAGTATTTT
J gene: TRBJ2-3; V gene: TRBV5-4; clone size: NA; D gene: TRBD2; CDR3 protein: CASSPSGGWTDTQYF; CDR3 DNA: TGTGCCAGCAGCCCGAGCGGGGGGTGGACAGATACGCAGTATTTT
J gene: TRBJ1-5; V gene: TRBV6-1; clone size: NA; D gene: NA; CDR3 protein: CASSEGPDNQPQHF; CDR3 DNA: TGTGCCAGCAGTGAAGGGCCAGATAATCAGCCCCAGCATTTT
J gene: TRBJ1-2; V gene: TRBV18; clone size: NA; D gene: NA; CDR3 protein: CASSPSENYGYTF; CDR3 DNA: TGTGCCAGCTCACCATCAGAGAACTATGGCTACACCTTC
J gene: TRBJ1-2; V gene: TRBV9; clone size: NA; D gene: NA; CDR3 protein: CASSVGLGTRVGYTF; CDR3 DNA: TGTGCCAGCAGCGTGGGGCTCGGGACACGGGTGGGCTACACCTTC
J gene: TRBJ2-1; V gene: TRBV7-9; clone size: NA; D gene: NA; CDR3 protein: CASSLTGSAFDEQFF; CDR3 DNA: TGTGCCAGCAGCTTGACAGGCTCCGCTTTTGATGAGCAGTTCTTC
J gene: TRBJ1-3; V gene: TRBV15; clone size: NA; D gene: NA; CDR3 protein: CATRDGHSGNTIYF; CDR3 DNA: TGTGCCACCCGGGACGGCCATTCTGGAAACACCATATATTTT
J gene: TRBJ2-7; V gene: TRBV16; clone size: NA; D gene: NA; CDR3 protein: CASSQSRLYEQYF; CDR3 DNA: TGTGCCAGCAGCCAATCGCGGCTCTACGAGCAGTACTTC
J gene: TRBJ1-2; V gene: TRBV28; clone size: NA; D gene: NA; CDR3 protein: CASSLSGESRGYTF; CDR3 DNA: TGTGCCAGCAGTTTATCAGGCGAAAGCAGAGGCTACACCTTC